The 15 T cell receptor beta chains listed next were all sequenced from one sample in a study of T cell responses to AZD1222 COVID-19 vaccine. Some clones are missing from TCRdb's copy, which holds only in-frame ones; the method was immunoSEQ multiplex PCR. The repertoire holds roughly 170,000 clones, with roughly 87% as singletons. The sequenced sample was peripheral blood, obtained on day 0 of AZD1222 vaccination. These receptors originate from an adult in good health.

This clone has just one count. V gene TRBV11-2 combines with J gene TRBJ2-1; D is possibly TRBD2 (6 bases). V was cut by 1 base and J by 3 bases, with 7 bases left in between. This CDR3 contains 14 residues. CDR1 is SGHAT and CDR2 is FQNNGV in the germline V gene. The CDR3, as DNA: TGTGCCAGCAGCTTAGTAGCGGACTACAATGAGCAGTTCTTC. Translating it yields CASSLVADYNEQFF.

This chain connects TRBV3-1 (or the pseudogene TRBV3-2) to TRBJ1-4; D is uncertain. The CDR3 runs to 15 residues. The germline V gene has CDR1 LGHDT and CDR2 YNNKEL (reference sequence). V dropped 0 bases and J dropped 10 bases, with 15 bases sitting between them. The CDR3 reads CASSQDIPPAGKLFF. CDR3 nucleotides: TGTGCCAGCAGCCAAGATATCCCCCCGGCCGGAAAACTGTTTTTT.

As for this clone: Other DNA sequences from this sample encode an identical CDR3 as well. V is TRBV6-4 and J is TRBJ1-1; D is possibly TRBD1 (5 bases). The CDR3 is 14 amino acids. Trimming took off 0 bases at V and 1 base at J, with 6 bases between the two ends. Germline V gene sequence: CDR1 MRHNA, CDR2 SNTAGT. CDR3 loop: CASSDSDRNTEAFF. CDR3 nucleotides: TGTGCCAGCAGTGACTCAGACAGGAACACTGAAGCTTTCTTT.

This clone was observed a handful of times. Other DNA variants within this sample encode the same CDR3. This chain uses TRBV19 with TRBJ2-5, with D unresolved. Germline V gives CDR1 LNHDA, CDR2 SQIVND (reference sequence). This CDR3 region has 12 residues. V was trimmed by 1 base and J by 2 bases, leaving 2 bases between them. The CDR3 protein is CASSIGQETQYF. The CDR3 bases are TGTGCCAGTAGTATAGGGCAAGAGACCCAGTACTTC. Based on the CDR3 plus reference TRBV19 and TRBJ2-5, the full variable domain is DGGITQSPKYLFRKEGQNVTLSCEQNLNHDAMYWYRQDPGQGLRLIYYSQIVNDFQKGDIAEGYSVSREKKESFPLTVTSAQKNPTAFYLCASSIGQETQYFGPGTRLLVL.

The V gene is TRBV6-6, the J gene TRBJ2-7; 8 bases align to TRBD2. Looked up from germline, CDR1 is MNHNY and CDR2 is SVGAGI (reference sequence). The CDR3 has 16 amino acids. Trimming removed 7 bases from V and 7 bases from J; junction bases left unmatched: 18. The CDR3, as DNA: TGTGCCAGCATTGGAAGGTCTAGCGGGTCTCCAAGGGAGCAGTACTTC. It encodes CASIGRSSGSPREQYF.

The chain is built from TRBV7-9 and TRBJ1-4; 11 bases line up with TRBD1. The CDR3 consists of 17 residues. Germline V lookup: CDR1 SEHNR, CDR2 FQNEAQ (reference sequence). The trim removed 5 bases at V and 3 bases at J, leaving 8 bases unmatched. CDR3 coding DNA: TGTGCCAGCAGCCTACCACGGACAGGGGGCCCTAATGAAAAACTGTTTTTT. Amino acids: CASSLPRTGGPNEKLFF. Looking up the rest from reference TRBV7-9 and TRBJ1-4 gives the full variable domain: DTGVSQNPRHKITKRGQNVTFRCDPISEHNRLYWYRQTLGQGPEFLTYFQNEAQLEKSRLLSDRFSAERPKGSFSTLEIQRTEQGDSAMYLCASSLPRTGGPNEKLFFGSGTQLSVL.

A word on this clone: A read error may account for a junction end that differs from germline. This chain uses TRBV6-4 with TRBJ1-5; D uncertain. The CDR3 covers 17 residues. The germline CDR1 and CDR2 sequences are MRHNA and SNTAGT. The CDR3 is CASNDRTRGNSNQPQHF. CDR3 nucleotide sequence: TGTGCCAGCAATGACCGGACGCGCGGAAATAGCAATCAGCCCCAGCATTTT.

V usage is TRBV1 and J usage is TRBJ1-6; the table assigns TRBD1, which was not confirmed against the DNA. TRBV1 is designated a pseudogene. The CDR3 has 13 residues. The CDR3 bases are TGCACCAGCAGCCAAGAGTCAAATTCACCCCTCCACTTT. Translation: CTSSQESNSPLHF.

The chain couples TRBV5-6 to TRBJ2-7; D may be TRBD1 (6 bases). Germline CDR1 is SGHDT and CDR2 is YYEEEE. V dropped 4 bases and J dropped 2 bases, with 19 bases sitting between them. This CDR3 contains 16 residues. The CDR3 bases are TGTGCCAGCAGCCTCAATACAGGGAGAATCCCCTACGAGCAGTACTTC. Amino acids: CASSLNTGRIPYEQYF.

This clone was counted once. CDR3 in amino acids: CAISDPGYGYGYTF. CDR3 bases: TGTGCCATCAGTGACCCAGGGTACGGCTATGGCTACACCTTC. V is TRBV10-3 and J is TRBJ1-2; possibly TRBD1 for D (5 bases). V dropped 3 bases and J dropped 4 bases, with 12 bases sitting between them. Germline V lookup: CDR1 ENHRY, CDR2 SYGVKD. The CDR3 has 14 amino acids.

This chain links TRBV6-6 with TRBJ2-7; 10 nucleotides agree with TRBD2. Per germline, CDR1 MNHNY and CDR2 SVGAGI (reference sequence). The CDR3 is 17 amino acids. With 5 bases clipped from V and 8 bases from J, the junction kept 18 bases outside the gene matches. The chain's CDR3 is CASSRYLRTSGEAKQYF. CDR3 in DNA: TGTGCCAGCAGTCGCTACCTCAGGACTAGCGGAGAGGCAAAGCAGTACTTC.

The chain carries TRBV6-1 and TRBJ2-3; 7 bases align to TRBD1. J gave up 0 bases and V 3 bases, and 3 bases lay outside the gene matches. This CDR3 is 15 amino acids long. Germline V gene lookup returns CDR1 MNHNS and CDR2 SASEGT. This chain's CDR3 is CASSERTGSTDTQYF. CDR3 DNA: TGTGCCAGCAGTGAGAGGACAGGTAGCACAGATACGCAGTATTTT.

The chain uses TRBV10-3 and TRBJ2-7; D perhaps matches TRBD2 (5 bases). There are 14 residues in the CDR3. Germline CDR1 ENHRY, CDR2 SYGVKD. The V end lost 8 bases, the J end lost 2 bases, and 16 bases lay between the germline ends. The CDR3 here is CAISPAANTYEQYF. DNA of the CDR3: TGTGCCATCTCCCCAGCGGCCAATACCTACGAGCAGTACTTC.

The chain uses TRBV5-8 and TRBJ1-2, with TRBD1 identical over 7 bases. The V and J ends lost 4 bases and 1 base, in that order; junction bases with no gene match: 7. The CDR3 extends over 15 amino acids. Germline lookup yields CDR1 SGHTS and CDR2 YDEGEE. The CDR3 is CASSHKDRINYGYTF. The CDR3 DNA reads TGTGCCAGCAGCCACAAGGACAGGATTAACTATGGCTACACCTTC.

The rearrangement joins TRBV29-1 to TRBJ2-1, with unresolved D. Germline V CDR1 and CDR2: SQVTM, ANQGSEA. The V gene lost 7 bases and the J gene lost 2 bases, with 9 bases spanning the gap. The CDR3 extends over 12 amino acids. This CDR3 reads CSGAEAYNEQFF. DNA of the CDR3: TGCAGCGGGGCGGAAGCCTACAATGAGCAGTTCTTC.